This TCR beta chain comes out of a study of T cells after yellow fever vaccination. The CDR3 has 13 residues. Germline CDR1 reads SGHDN; CDR2 reads FVKESK. Deletions cut 3 bases from V and 10 bases from J, with 15 bases between. This clonotype has more than one count but fewer than ten. TCRdb re-analysed the 5' RACE reads in MiXCR, keeping a single row per CDR3 protein. The sample carries hundreds of thousands of distinct CDR3 sequences, 9.5% to 13% recorded once. The genes are TRBV14 and TRBJ1-1; D may be TRBD1 (5 bases). The material was PBMCs, obtained on the day of the first yellow fever vaccination. This sequence originates from a young man who received the YFV17D yellow fever vaccine. The CDR3 is CASSQGLGEGAFF. As DNA, the CDR3 is TGTGCCAGCAGCCAGGGGCTTGGGGAAGGAGCTTTCTTT.